The rows below give T cell receptor beta chains drawn from one sample of a study of response to subunit inactivated influenza vaccine. TCRdb re-analysed the RT-PCR reads in MiXCR, keeping a single row per CDR3 protein. The table shows 630,000 or so distinct CDR3 sequences, with around a sixth occurring only once. The specimen comprised PBMCs from blood, sampled less than 13 days after vaccination. These receptors originate from a man aged 50 to 60 who received an inactivated influenza vaccine. Both conserved end residues are part of each CDR3. The D gene is left open where the match is weak. A row's size may be missing; if present it is once, few, many or a size class.

d_call	clone_size	j_call	v_call	cdr3_nt	cdr3_aa
NA	NA	TRBJ2-5	TRBV28	TGTGCCAGCAGTTTGTCTGGGGGGCGCCGGGAGACCCAGTACTTC	CASSLSGGRRETQYF
TRBD1	NA	TRBJ2-7	TRBV20-1	TGCAGTGCTAAGGTAGTGTCGCGGGACAGGATTTTAGCGGAGCAGTACTTC	CSAKVVSRDRILAEQYF
TRBD2	NA	TRBJ2-7	TRBV6-2/TRBV6-3	TGTGCCAGCAGTTACCGTAGCGGGGGATCCTACGAGCAGTACTTC	CASSYRSGGSYEQYF
TRBD1	NA	TRBJ1-5	TRBV18	TGTGCCAGCTCACCGGGGACAGGGTGGCAGCCCCAGCATTTT	CASSPGTGWQPQHF
TRBD1	NA	TRBJ1-3	TRBV20-1	TGCAGTGCTACCCAGGGGGCGCGAGGAAACACCATATATTTT	CSATQGARGNTIYF
NA	NA	TRBJ1-3	TRBV6-1	TGTGCCAGCGAAGGACAGACACGCTCTGGAAACACCATATATTTT	CASEGQTRSGNTIYF
NA	many	TRBJ2-7	TRBV10-3	TGTGCCATCAGTGAGTCAGGAACAGATTTCTCCTACGAGCAGTACTTC	CAISESGTDFSYEQYF
NA	few	TRBJ2-2	TRBV11-2	TGTGCCAGCAGCCCAGCTCCGGGCGGGGAGCTGTTTTTT	CASSPAPGGELFF
TRBD2	NA	TRBJ2-3	TRBV4-3	TGCGCCAGCAGCCAAGCACTAGCGGGAGCAGATACGCAGTATTTT	CASSQALAGADTQYF
TRBD2	few	TRBJ2-2	TRBV9	TGTGCCAGCAGCGAGAGCGGGGTCCGCACCGGGGAGCTGTTTTTT	CASSESGVRTGELFF
TRBD1	once	TRBJ2-1	TRBV19	TGTGCCACCATCAGCCCCAGGGGGCGATCCTACAATGAGCAGTTCTTC	CATISPRGRSYNEQFF
NA	few	TRBJ1-6	TRBV20-1	TGCAGTGCTAGAGATTACGGGGTGGGAGGCAATTCACCCCTCCACTTT	CSARDYGVGGNSPLHF
NA	few	TRBJ2-5	TRBV11-1	TGTGCCAGCAGCCCCAGGTCCCGGGGGACCCAGTACTTC	CASSPRSRGTQYF
TRBD1	few	TRBJ1-1	TRBV11-1	TGTGCCAGCAGCTCAGGGATAGGGACAGGGGGTTCGGGCACTGAAGCTTTCTTT	CASSSGIGTGGSGTEAFF
NA	NA	TRBJ2-2	TRBV4-2	TGTGCCAGGGGCTTTGGGGTCGTCGGGGTCCCAAGGACCGGGGAGCTGTTTTTT	CARGFGVVGVPRTGELFF
NA	NA	TRBJ2-7	TRBV7-2	TGTGCCAGCAGCTTAGCGTGGCAGGACGAGCAGTACTTC	CASSLAWQDEQYF
NA	NA	TRBJ2-2	TRBV24-1	TGTGCCACCAGTGATTTTCAGAACACCGGGGAGCTGTTTTTT	CATSDFQNTGELFF
NA	NA	TRBJ2-1	TRBV4-3	TGCGCCAGCAGCCAAGGACTAGCCTACAATGAGCAGTTCTTC	CASSQGLAYNEQFF
TRBD1	NA	TRBJ2-2	TRBV28	TGTGCCAGCAGGGCCTACAGGGGGCGGGACACCGGGGAGCTGTTTTTT	CASRAYRGRDTGELFF
TRBD2	few	TRBJ2-7	TRBV24-1	TGTGCCACCAGTCCACTAGCGGGAGCCTACGAGCAGTACTTC	CATSPLAGAYEQYF
TRBD2	few	TRBJ2-7	TRBV6-5	TGTGCCAGCAGTTACGATCTAGCGGGGGACACCTACGAGCAGTACTTC	CASSYDLAGDTYEQYF
TRBD1	NA	TRBJ2-1	TRBV12-3/TRBV12-4	TGTGCCCGCAGCGTCACCCCCACGACAGGGGGTATCTCCTACAATGAGCAGTTCTTC	CARSVTPTTGGISYNEQFF
NA	NA	TRBJ1-5	TRBV6-5	TGTGCCAGCAGTTACTTGGGGATAAATCAGCCCCAGCATTTT	CASSYLGINQPQHF
TRBD1	few	TRBJ2-7	TRBV6-2/TRBV6-3	TGTGCCAGCAGTTACCCAATCCCCGGACAGGGTTCCTACGAGCAGTACTTC	CASSYPIPGQGSYEQYF
TRBD2	NA	TRBJ2-1	TRBV9	TGTGCCAGCAGCGTAGCCCCATTCGGGACTAGCGGGATCAGTGAGCAGTTCTTC	CASSVAPFGTSGISEQFF
NA	few	TRBJ2-7	TRBV7-9	TGTGCCAGCAGCCCAACGGGCCAGTCCTACGAGCAGTACTTC	CASSPTGQSYEQYF
NA	few	TRBJ2-7	TRBV20-1	TGCAGTCTCAAGGATGTACAGAGCTTTAAAGACGAGCAGTACTTC	CSLKDVQSFKDEQYF
NA	NA	TRBJ2-5	TRBV18	TGTGCCAGCTCACCAGGCAGACAACAAGAGACCCAGTACTTC	CASSPGRQQETQYF
NA	few	TRBJ1-2	TRBV12-3/TRBV12-4	TGTGCCAGCAGTTTAGCGAAGAGGGCTGGCTACACCTTC	CASSLAKRAGYTF
NA	many	TRBJ1-2	TRBV5-1	TGCGCCAGCAGCTTGGGGTCAGCAACCTATGGCTACACCTTC	CASSLGSATYGYTF
NA	few	TRBJ2-7	TRBV5-6	TGTGCCAGCAGCTTGGTCGGCAGGTTGAAGAACGAGCAGTACTTC	CASSLVGRLKNEQYF
TRBD2	NA	TRBJ2-1	TRBV12-3/TRBV12-4	TGTGCCAGCACTCTCCCGGGACTAGCGGGGGATGGTGAGCAGTTCTTC	CASTLPGLAGDGEQFF
TRBD2	few	TRBJ2-3	TRBV7-6	TGTGCCAGCAGCTTGCCGGGACTAGCAGGACCTAGCACAGATACGCAGTATTTT	CASSLPGLAGPSTDTQYF
NA	many	TRBJ2-1	TRBV7-2	TGTGCCAGCAGCCCGAGACCCAACTACAATGAGCAGTTCTTC	CASSPRPNYNEQFF